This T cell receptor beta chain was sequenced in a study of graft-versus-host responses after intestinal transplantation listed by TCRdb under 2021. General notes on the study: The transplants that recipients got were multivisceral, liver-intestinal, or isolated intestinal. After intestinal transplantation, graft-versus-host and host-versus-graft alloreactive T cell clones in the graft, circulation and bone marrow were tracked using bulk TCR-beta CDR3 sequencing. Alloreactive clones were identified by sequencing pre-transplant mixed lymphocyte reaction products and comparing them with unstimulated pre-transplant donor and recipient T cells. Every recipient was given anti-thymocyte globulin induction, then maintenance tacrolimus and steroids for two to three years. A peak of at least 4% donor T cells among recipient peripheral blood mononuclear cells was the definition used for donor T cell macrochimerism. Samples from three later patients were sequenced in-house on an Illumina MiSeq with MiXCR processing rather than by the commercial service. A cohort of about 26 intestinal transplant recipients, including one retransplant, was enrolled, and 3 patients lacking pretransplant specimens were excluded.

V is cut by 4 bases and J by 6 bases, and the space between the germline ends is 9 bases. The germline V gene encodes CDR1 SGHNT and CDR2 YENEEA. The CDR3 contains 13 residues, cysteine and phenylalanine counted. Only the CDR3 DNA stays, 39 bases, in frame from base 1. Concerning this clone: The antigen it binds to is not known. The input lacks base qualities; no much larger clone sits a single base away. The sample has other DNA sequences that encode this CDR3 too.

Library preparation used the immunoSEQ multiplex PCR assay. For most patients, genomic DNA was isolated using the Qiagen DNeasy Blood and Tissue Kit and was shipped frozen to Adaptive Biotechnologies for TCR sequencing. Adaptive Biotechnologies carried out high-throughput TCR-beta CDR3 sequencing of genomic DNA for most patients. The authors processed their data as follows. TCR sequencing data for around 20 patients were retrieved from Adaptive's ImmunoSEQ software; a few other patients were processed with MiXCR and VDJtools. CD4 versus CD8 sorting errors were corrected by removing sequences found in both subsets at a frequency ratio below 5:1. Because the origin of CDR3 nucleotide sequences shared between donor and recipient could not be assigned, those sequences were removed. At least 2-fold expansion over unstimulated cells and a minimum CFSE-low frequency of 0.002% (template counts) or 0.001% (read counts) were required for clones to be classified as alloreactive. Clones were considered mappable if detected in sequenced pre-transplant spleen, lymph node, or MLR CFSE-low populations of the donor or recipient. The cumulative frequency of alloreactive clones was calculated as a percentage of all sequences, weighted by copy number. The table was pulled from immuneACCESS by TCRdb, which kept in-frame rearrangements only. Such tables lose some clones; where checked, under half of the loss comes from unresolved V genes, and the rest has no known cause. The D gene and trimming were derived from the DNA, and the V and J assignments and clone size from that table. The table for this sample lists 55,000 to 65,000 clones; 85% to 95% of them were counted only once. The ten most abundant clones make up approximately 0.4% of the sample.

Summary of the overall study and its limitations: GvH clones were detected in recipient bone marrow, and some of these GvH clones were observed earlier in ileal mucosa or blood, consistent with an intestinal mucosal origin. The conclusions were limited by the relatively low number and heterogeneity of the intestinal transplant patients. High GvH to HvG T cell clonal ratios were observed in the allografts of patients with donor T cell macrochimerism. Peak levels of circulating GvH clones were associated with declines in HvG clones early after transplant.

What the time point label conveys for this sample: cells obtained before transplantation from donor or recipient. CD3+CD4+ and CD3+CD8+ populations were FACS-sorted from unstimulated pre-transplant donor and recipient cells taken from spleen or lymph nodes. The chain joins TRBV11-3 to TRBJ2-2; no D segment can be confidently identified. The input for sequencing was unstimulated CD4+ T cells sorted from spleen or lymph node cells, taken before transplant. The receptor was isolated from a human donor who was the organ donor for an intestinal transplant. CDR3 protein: CASSSLRAGELFF. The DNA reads TGTGCCAGCAGCTCCTTGAGAGCCGGGGAGCTGTTTTTT.